This T cell receptor (beta chain) was captured by sequencing in a study of OX40 agonist ivuxolimab in advanced cancers. Broader study findings: At 0.1 to 3.0 mg/kg and by week 6, clonal expansion occurred in CD4+ and CD8+ blood T cells.

To note about this clone: The antigen is unknown.

Repertoires were generated with immunoSEQ multiplex PCR, while TCRdb's copy carries only in-frame clones and drops some. Seen here are 70,000 to 75,000 clones, about 79% observed once, and the top ten hold 0.9% to 1.4%. The CDR3 is 12 amino acids. The germline V gene encodes CDR1 SGHAT and CDR2 FQNNGV. Deletions cut 0 bases from V and 8 bases from J, with 7 bases between. Sequences were derived from CD4+ or CD8+ T cells sorted from blood, sampled in a trial of the OX40 agonist ivuxolimab. V gene TRBV11-2 combines with J gene TRBJ1-1; D remains ambiguous. The receptor's source is an adult with an advanced solid tumor such as melanoma, head and neck, liver or kidney cancer. This chain's CDR3 is CASSLEMSEAFF. CDR3 in DNA: TGTGCCAGCAGCTTAGAAATGTCAGAAGCTTTCTTT.